A selection of T cell receptor beta chains follows, all from one sample in a study of blood T cell repertoires in COVID-19. The repertoire was sequenced with immunoSEQ multiplex PCR; TCRdb's copy has only in-frame clones and lacks some. Of roughly 70,000 clones listed, approximately 91% are singletons. The material sequenced was peripheral blood. The receptors were sampled from a human donor with active COVID-19. The donor label of this sample is uncertain. Both conserved end residues are part of each CDR3. D genes are given only for firm matches. A row's size may be missing; if present it is once, few, many or a size class.

J | V | D | size | DNA | CDR3
TRBJ2-1 | TRBV6-2/TRBV6-3 | TRBD2 | NA | TGTGCCAGCAGCCCCGGACTAGCGGGAGGTAATGAGCAGTTCTTC | CASSPGLAGGNEQFF
TRBJ2-7 | TRBV27 | TRBD2 | NA | TGTGCCAGCAGTTTAACAGGGAGCGGGAGTTCCTACGAGCAGTACTTC | CASSLTGSGSSYEQYF
TRBJ2-3 | TRBV5-1 | NA | NA | TGCGCCAGCAGATTGGGGGGACTCACACGAGATACGCAGTATTTT | CASRLGGLTRDTQYF
TRBJ2-7 | TRBV5-1 | TRBD1 | once | TGCGCCAGCAGCTTACAGGGGGCGAATTACGAGCAGTACTTC | CASSLQGANYEQYF
TRBJ1-1 | TRBV19 | NA | NA | TGTGCCAGTAGTACTCGGGGATGGAACACTGAAGCTTTCTTT | CASSTRGWNTEAFF
TRBJ2-1 | TRBV7-3 | TRBD2 | NA | TGTGCCAGCAGCAAAGGGACTAGCGGGATTAATGAGCAGTTCTTC | CASSKGTSGINEQFF
TRBJ2-7 | TRBV6-4 | TRBD1 | once | TGTGCCAGCAGTGCTGGGACAGGGGGAATCAGCGAGCAGTACTTC | CASSAGTGGISEQYF
TRBJ2-1 | TRBV5-4 | NA | NA | TGTGCCAGCAGCTTGGCGGAGAACAATGAGCAGTTCTTC | CASSLAENNEQFF
TRBJ1-3 | TRBV18 | NA | NA | TGTGCCAGCTCACCACCGAAAGGAGCCGGAAGCACCATATATTTT | CASSPPKGAGSTIYF
TRBJ1-5 | TRBV30 | TRBD1 | once | TGTGCCTGGAGTGGGGACAGTCAGCCCCAGCATTTT | CAWSGDSQPQHF
TRBJ2-1 | TRBV30 | NA | NA | TGTGCCTGGGCTACCTCCCTTGCATACAATGAGCAGTTCTTC | CAWATSLAYNEQFF
TRBJ1-3 | TRBV6-6 | TRBD1 | NA | TGTGCCAGCAGTACAGGGACAGTCGGAAACACCATATATTTT | CASSTGTVGNTIYF
TRBJ1-5 | TRBV6-7 | TRBD1 | NA | TGTGCCAGCAACGACCGGGACAGGGGAGAAGGCAATCAGCCCCAGCATTTT | CASNDRDRGEGNQPQHF
TRBJ2-1 | TRBV28 | NA | NA | TGTGCCAGCGAAGGGACACGGGCTTACAATGAGCAGTTCTTC | CASEGTRAYNEQFF
TRBJ2-3 | TRBV29-1 | TRBD1 | NA | TGCAGCGCCAACTCCGGGACAGGCACCGATACGCAGTATTTT | CSANSGTGTDTQYF
TRBJ2-1 | TRBV18 | TRBD2 | once | TGTGCCAGCTCTCCGACTAGCGGGATGACAAGCAATGAGCAGTTCTTC | CASSPTSGMTSNEQFF
TRBJ1-6 | TRBV2 | NA | NA | TGTGCCAGCAGCCTAGGACAAGTTAATAATTCACCCCTCCACTTT | CASSLGQVNNSPLHF
TRBJ2-5 | TRBV18 | TRBD1 | NA | TGTGCCAGCTCGCTCCTAATAAGTCCGGGCCAGGGGGAAGAGACCCAGTACTTC | CASSLLISPGQGEETQYF
TRBJ1-2 | TRBV6-2/TRBV6-3 | NA | NA | TGTGCCAGCAGTCAACAGGGTAACTATGGCTACACCTTC | CASSQQGNYGYTF
TRBJ2-7 | TRBV27 | TRBD1 | NA | TGTGCCAGCAGTTCCCTTCCGGGACAGGAGGACTACGAGCAGTACTTC | CASSSLPGQEDYEQYF
TRBJ2-7 | TRBV23-1 | TRBD1 | NA | TGCGCCAGCAGTCAATCGAAGGACTTGCCGGGACAGATCTCCTACGAGCAGTACTTC | CASSQSKDLPGQISYEQYF
TRBJ2-1 | TRBV6-1 | NA | NA | TGTGCCAGCAGTGAAGCTGACGGGCGGGTGGACAATGAGCAGTTCTTC | CASSEADGRVDNEQFF
TRBJ2-2 | TRBV12-3/TRBV12-4 | NA | few | TGTGCCAGCTCCAAGGGGAGGGGGGAGCTGTTTTTT | CASSKGRGELFF
TRBJ2-1 | TRBV9 | NA | NA | TGTGCCAGCAGCGCCCCCGATGGGGGCAGGAGCTCCTACAATGAGCAGTTCTTC | CASSAPDGGRSSYNEQFF
TRBJ2-7 | TRBV18 | TRBD1 | NA | TGTGCCAGCTCACCAGGTGGACAGGCCGCTCAGCAGTACTTC | CASSPGGQAAQQYF
TRBJ1-4 | TRBV6-5 | NA | NA | TGTGCCAGCAATCCCACAGGGTTGACCGAAAAACTGTTTTTT | CASNPTGLTEKLFF
TRBJ2-7 | TRBV28 | TRBD2 | once | TGTGCCAGTACTAGCGGGAGGGACCAGCAGTACTTC | CASTSGRDQQYF
TRBJ1-1 | TRBV7-9 | NA | NA | TGTGCCAGCAGCTTGGGCAGGCTGAACACTGAAGCTTTCTTT | CASSLGRLNTEAFF
TRBJ2-5 | TRBV7-2 | TRBD2 | NA | TGTGCCAGCAGCCCGGGACTAGCGGGAGTCGAGACCCAGTACTTC | CASSPGLAGVETQYF
TRBJ1-5 | TRBV28 | TRBD1 | NA | TGTGCCAGCGCCCAGGGACAGGGCTATAATAGCAATCAGCCCCAGCATTTT | CASAQGQGYNSNQPQHF
TRBJ2-1 | TRBV7-3 | NA | NA | TGTGCCAGCAGCTTAGGCGACAGCTTACAAGGGAATGAGCAGTTCTTC | CASSLGDSLQGNEQFF
TRBJ1-6 | TRBV11-2 | NA | NA | TGTGCCAGCACCGACAGGAGCTCCTATAATTCACCCCTCCACTTT | CASTDRSSYNSPLHF
TRBJ1-5 | TRBV2 | TRBD1 | few | TGTGCCAGCAGTTTGGACAGGAACAATCAGCCCCAGCATTTT | CASSLDRNNQPQHF
TRBJ2-7 | TRBV25-1 | NA | NA | TGTGCCAGCGAGGGACAAACGAGCTCCTACGAGCAGTACTTC | CASEGQTSSYEQYF
TRBJ1-2 | TRBV4-1 | TRBD1 | NA | TGCGCCAGCAGCCCCCTCCCAGGGGGTGGCTACACCTTC | CASSPLPGGGYTF
TRBJ2-7 | TRBV11-2 | NA | NA | TGTGCCAGCAGCTTAGCCCCGGGACAAATTCAGTACTTC | CASSLAPGQIQYF
TRBJ2-3 | TRBV21-1 | NA | once | TGTGCCAGCTCGTGTGGGGGGAGGGTGGTGGGAGATACGCAGTATTTT | CASSCGGRVVGDTQYF
TRBJ2-7 | TRBV7-3 | NA | NA | TGTGCCAGCAGCTTAAGGCCCAATGGGGGCAGCCAGAGGTACGAGCAGTACTTC | CASSLRPNGGSQRYEQYF
TRBJ1-2 | TRBV6-6 | TRBD1 | NA | TGTGCCAGCAGTTCCCGGGACAGTCTATTAGGCGGCTACACCTTC | CASSSRDSLLGGYTF
TRBJ2-3 | TRBV4-1 | TRBD2 | NA | TGCGCCAGCAGCCAAGGCGGGGGAACTAGCACAGATACGCAGTATTTT | CASSQGGGTSTDTQYF
TRBJ2-3 | TRBV15 | TRBD1 | NA | TGTGCCACCAGCAGTAGCGGACAGGGGGCAGATACGCAGTATTTT | CATSSSGQGADTQYF
TRBJ1-2 | TRBV18 | NA | NA | TGTGCCAGCTCACGTGGTTCAGGGTTGGATGGCTACACCTTC | CASSRGSGLDGYTF
TRBJ2-1 | TRBV6-2/TRBV6-3 | TRBD2 | NA | TGTGCCAGCAGTCCGCGGGAGGGGAGAATAGATGAGCAGTTCTTC | CASSPREGRIDEQFF
TRBJ2-3 | TRBV24-1 | TRBD2 | NA | TGTGCCACCAGTGTCTCGTCTAGCGGGGACACAGATACGCAGTATTTT | CATSVSSSGDTDTQYF
TRBJ1-2 | TRBV28 | TRBD1 | NA | TGTGCCAGCAGTTTGACAGGGTTTGATGGCTACACCTTC | CASSLTGFDGYTF
TRBJ2-3 | TRBV24-1 | NA | NA | TGTGCCACAGAGTCCGGGGGTGGCACAGATACGCAGTATTTT | CATESGGGTDTQYF
TRBJ2-7 | TRBV7-6 | TRBD1 | NA | TGTGCCAGCAGCCCGCGTCGGGGACAGCTCTACGAGCAGTACTTC | CASSPRRGQLYEQYF
TRBJ1-4 | TRBV19 | NA | few | TGTGCCAGTAGCCTCCAGGGGTTTAGCGAAAAACTGTTTTTT | CASSLQGFSEKLFF
TRBJ2-7 | TRBV2 | NA | NA | TGTGCCAGCACTGGGCAGAAAGGCTACGAGCAGTACTTC | CASTGQKGYEQYF